This T cell receptor (beta chain) was identified during a study of T cells after somatic rescue of genetic block. Produced via immunoSEQ multiplex PCR; TCRdb's table is partial and in-frame only. The repertoire holds approximately 16,000 clones, with about three quarters as singletons. Germline V CDR1 and CDR2: LNHDA, SQIVND (reference sequence). This CDR3 has 18 amino acids. The ends were cut back, 1 base at V and 0 bases at J, with 13 bases in the middle. V gene TRBV19 combines with J gene TRBJ2-6, with D unclear. This receptor was obtained from a man aged 18 to 29. Sequencing was carried out using peripheral blood mononuclear cells (PBMCs). The CDR3 DNA reads TGTGCCAGTAGTATAGCTGCGCAAAGGAGCTCTGGGGCCAACGTCCTGACTTTC. It specifies CASSIAAQRSSGANVLTF.